Reported below is one T cell receptor (beta chain). The data belong to a study of T cell changes during pregnancy in multiple sclerosis. Profiled with immunoSEQ multiplex PCR; TCRdb holds only in-frame clones, not every one. This sample has 45,000 to 55,000 clones, with 85% to 95% found just once. V dropped 3 bases and J dropped 0 bases, with 3 bases sitting between them. Per germline, CDR1 ENHRY and CDR2 SYGVKD. The length of the CDR3 is 13 residues. Sequencing was performed on peripheral blood, taken after pregnancy. This TCR was sampled from a female donor with multiple sclerosis, enrolled in a pregnancy study. The chain has TRBV10-3 and TRBJ1-3; D is uncertain. The CDR3 DNA follows: TGTGCCATCAGTGACAGCTCTGGAAACACCATATATTTT. It encodes CAISDSSGNTIYF.